This T cell receptor beta chain was captured in a study of Graves' ophthalmopathy and Graves' hyperthyroidism. Overall study findings and caveats: The authors also found most expanded thyroid clonotypes above 0.001 frequency in blood. The model reached just under 71% sensitivity and around 72% specificity for predicting ophthalmopathy progression.

Enrollment excluded any patients with other autoimmune diseases, uncontrolled infections, pregnancy or lactation. CDR3 length equals 13 residues. V lost 5 bases and J lost 7, with 15 bases in between. From germline, CDR1 is MDHEN and CDR2 SYDVKM. To note about this clonotype: Its cognate antigen is unknown.

Beta-chain TCR CDR3 regions were amplified from RNA transcripts. A first-round RT-PCR used HTBI primers, followed by a second-round multiplex PCR. TCRdb ran MiXCR on the multiplex PCR reads and lists one entry per CDR3 protein. This sample has over 150,000 distinct CDR3 sequences, with less than 45% found just once. The receptor's source is a woman aged 40 to 49 with Graves' ophthalmopathy. The chain has TRBV28 and TRBJ2-7; no clear D gene. Specimen: peripheral blood. The CDR3 region is CASSIPSPREQYF. The DNA for the CDR3 is TGTGCCAGCAGTATACCTTCGCCGCGGGAGCAGTACTTC.